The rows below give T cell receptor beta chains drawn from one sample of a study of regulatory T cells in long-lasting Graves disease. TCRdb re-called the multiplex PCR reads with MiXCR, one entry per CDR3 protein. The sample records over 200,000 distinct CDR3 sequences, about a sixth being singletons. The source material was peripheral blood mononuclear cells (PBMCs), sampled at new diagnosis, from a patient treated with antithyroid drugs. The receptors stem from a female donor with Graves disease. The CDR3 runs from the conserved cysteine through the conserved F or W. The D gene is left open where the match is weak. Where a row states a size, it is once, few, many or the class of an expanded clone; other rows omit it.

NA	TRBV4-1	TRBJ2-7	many	TGCGCCAGCAGCCAAGTTCAGGGGACTCCGCTCGGGCAGTACTTC	CASSQVQGTPLGQYF
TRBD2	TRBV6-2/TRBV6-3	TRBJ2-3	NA	TGTGCCAGCAGTTCACTAGCGGTGGAGAACACAGATACGCAGTATTTT	CASSSLAVENTDTQYF
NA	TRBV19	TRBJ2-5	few	TGTGCCAGTACCCCGATCCCAGGGCAAGAGACCCAGTACTTC	CASTPIPGQETQYF
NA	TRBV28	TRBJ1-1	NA	TGTGCCAGCGCATTGACGGGGAGAGGCTACACTGAAGCTTTCTTT	CASALTGRGYTEAFF
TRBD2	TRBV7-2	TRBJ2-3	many	TGTGCCAGCAGCTACGGACTAGCGGGAGGGCCCGGGGGAGATACGCAGTATTTT	CASSYGLAGGPGGDTQYF
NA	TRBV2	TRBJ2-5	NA	TGTGCCAGCAGGCGGGAGACCCAGTACTTC	CASRRETQYF
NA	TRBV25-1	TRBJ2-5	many	TGTGCCAGCAGTGAAGCAGCGGGTATTGCAATGGAGACCCAGTACTTC	CASSEAAGIAMETQYF
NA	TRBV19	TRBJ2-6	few	TGTGCCAGTAGTACTGGGGCTGGGGCCAACGTCCTGACTTTC	CASSTGAGANVLTF
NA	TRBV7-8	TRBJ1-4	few	TGTGCCAGCAGCCTCGGGCCAGGCAGGGGTAATGAAGAACTGTTTTTT	CASSLGPGRGNEELFF
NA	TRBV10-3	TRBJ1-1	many	TGTGCCATCAGACAGCTGAACACTGAAGCTTTCTTT	CAIRQLNTEAFF
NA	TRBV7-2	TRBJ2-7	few	TGTGCCAGCAGCTTATCTCCGGAAGGGTACGAGCAGTACTTC	CASSLSPEGYEQYF